A single sample is the source of the 17 T cell receptor beta chains below, sequenced in a study of human thymus T cells. Resections obtained during corrective heart surgery supplied the thymus tissue. The assay was immunoSEQ multiplex PCR, and TCRdb's table has in-frame clones only and misses some. The sample records about 78,000 clones, about 96% being singletons. Sequencing was done on a sample of thymus tissue. These receptors came from a boy in the first two years of life with a congenital heart defect but otherwise immunologically healthy.

The chain has TRBV7-2 and TRBJ2-4, with TRBD2 identical over 7 bases. The germline V gene has CDR1 SGHTA and CDR2 FQGNSA. The V segment lost 2 bases and the J segment 0 bases; nucleotides outside the gene matches: 7. The CDR3 is 17 residues long. CDR3 region: CASSLRKRDGAKNIQYF. As DNA, the CDR3 is TGTGCCAGCAGCTTAAGAAAGCGGGATGGAGCCAAAAACATTCAGTACTTC.

The chain combines TRBV28 with TRBJ2-1; TRBD2 aligns across 7 bases. This CDR3 is built from 17 residues. With 3 bases clipped from V and 0 bases from J, the junction kept 8 bases outside the gene matches. Per the germline V gene, CDR1 is MDHEN and CDR2 is SYDVKM. CDR3 nucleotides: TGTGCCAGCAGTTTGACGGCTAGCGGAACCTCCTACAATGAGCAGTTCTTC. It codes for CASSLTASGTSYNEQFF.

The chain carries TRBV9 and TRBJ2-2; D gene ambiguous. The length of the CDR3 is 16 residues. Trimming took 7 bases from V and 0 from J, leaving 16 bases between them. The germline V gene encodes CDR1 SGDLS and CDR2 YYNGEE. CDR3 bases: TGTGCCAGCTCTGTCTTTGGTCACGCGAACACCGGGGAGCTGTTTTTT. Encoded protein: CASSVFGHANTGELFF.

This chain connects TRBV7-3 to TRBJ1-3; D not resolved. Trimming left V 3 bases short and J 3 bases short, with 12 bases between. The CDR3 consists of 15 residues. The germline CDR1 and CDR2 sequences are SGHTA and FQGTGA. The CDR3 loop reads CASSFRAMNGNTIYF. CDR3 nucleotide sequence: TGTGCCAGCAGCTTTCGTGCTATGAATGGAAACACCATATATTTT. The full variable domain, its missing parts supplied by reference TRBV7-3 and TRBJ1-3, is GAGVSQTPSNKVTEKGKYVELRCDPISGHTALYWYRQSLGQGPEFLIYFQGTGAADDSGLPNDRFFAVRPEGSVSTLKIQRTERGDSAVYLCASSFRAMNGNTIYFGEGSWLTVV.

The genes are TRBV4-3 and TRBJ1-5; 7 bases agree with TRBD1. The CDR3 length is 14 residues. Germline loops: CDR1 LGHNA, CDR2 YSLEER. Losses at the gene ends were 2 bases for V and 7 bases for J; bases not matched to a gene: 5. The CDR3 spells CASSQSRGLQPQHF. In DNA, the CDR3 is TGCGCCAGCAGCCAATCCAGGGGGTTACAGCCCCAGCATTTT.

This clone has just one count. This chain connects TRBV5-1 to TRBJ1-4; 8 bases are shared with TRBD1. The trim removed 3 bases at V and 0 bases at J, leaving 1 base unmatched. Germline CDR1 reads SGHRS; CDR2 reads YFSETQ. CDR3 size: 15 residues. The CDR3 DNA reads TGCGCCAGCAGCTCACAGGGGGCAACTAATGAAAAACTGTTTTTT. Translation gives CASSSQGATNEKLFF.

V usage is TRBV4-3 and J usage is TRBJ1-3; D unresolved. V was shortened by 0 bases and J by 0 bases, with 9 bases between the two germline ends. The CDR3 is made up of 16 amino acids. The germline gives CDR1 LGHNA, CDR2 YSLEER. The CDR3: CASSQEDWGSGNTIYF. CDR3 nucleotides: TGCGCCAGCAGCCAAGAAGACTGGGGCTCTGGAAACACCATATATTTT.

The sample holds one count of this clone. The chain carries TRBV5-6 and TRBJ1-2, with D tentatively TRBD1 (6 bases). Trimming took off 4 bases at V and 4 bases at J, with 20 bases between the two ends. Germline CDR1 reads SGHDT; CDR2 reads YYEEEE. This CDR3 has 16 residues. The CDR3 DNA is TGTGCCAGCAGCCCTTTCACAGGGCGCGGGACCTATGGCTACACCTTC. Its protein is CASSPFTGRGTYGYTF. The entire variable domain, with the rest obtained from reference TRBV5-6 and TRBJ1-2, is as follows: DAGVTQSPTHLIKTRGQQVTLRCSPKSGHDTVSWYQQALGQGPQFIFQYYEEEERQRGNFPDRFSGHQFPNYSSELNVNALLLGDSALYLCASSPFTGRGTYGYTFGSGTRLTVV.

The rearrangement joins TRBV19 to TRBJ1-3; unclear D gene. CDR1 LNHDA and CDR2 SQIVND come from the germline V gene (reference sequence). Trimming stripped 7 bases from V and 0 bases from J, with 19 bases between. The CDR3 extends over 17 amino acids. CDR3 loop: CASTRSLGGLSGNTIYF. CDR3 bases: TGTGCCAGTACTAGGTCCCTGGGCGGACTCTCTGGAAACACCATATATTTT.

V and J are TRBV30 and TRBJ1-4; D is possibly TRBD1 (6 bases). Germline CDR1 is GTSNPN and CDR2 is SVGIG (reference sequence). Trimming cost V 5 bases and J 2 bases, with 15 bases left between them. The CDR3 runs 15 residues. The CDR3 sequence is CAWGTGKVTNEKLFF. The CDR3 DNA reads as TGTGCCTGGGGTACAGGGAAAGTGACTAATGAAAAACTGTTTTTT.

This rearrangement joins TRBV5-6 to TRBJ2-5; D remains unclear. Germline CDR1 reads SGHDT; CDR2 reads YYEEEE. CDR3 length equals 11 residues. V was shortened by 1 base and J by 11 bases, with 9 bases between the two germline ends. The CDR3 protein is CASSLRREQYF. In DNA form, the CDR3 reads TGTGCCAGCAGCTTGAGACGAGAGCAGTACTTC.

V is TRBV7-9 and J is TRBJ2-3; possibly TRBD2 for D (5 bases). Trimming left V 1 base short and J 4 bases short, with 9 bases between. In germline, CDR1 is SEHNR, CDR2 FQNEAQ (reference sequence). The CDR3 is 14 residues long. CDR3 sequence reads: CASSLGPGSDTQYF. In DNA, the CDR3 is TGTGCCAGCAGCTTAGGTCCGGGGTCAGATACGCAGTATTTT.

The gene calls are TRBV15 and TRBJ2-5; 11 bases are shared with TRBD2. Germline-derived CDR1 and CDR2 are LNHNV and YYDKDF (reference sequence). The J segment lost 6 bases and the V segment lost 2 bases, leaving 11 bases of the junction unmatched. The CDR3 covers 17 residues. The DNA for the CDR3 is TGTGCCACCAGCAGACTTCCCGGGACTAGCGGACTCCAGACCCAGTACTTC. It specifies CATSRLPGTSGLQTQYF. Using reference TRBV15 and TRBJ2-5 for the parts outside the CDR3, the full variable domain is DAMVIQNPRYQVTQFGKPVTLSCSQTLNHNVMYWYQQKSSQAPKLLFHYYDKDFNNEADTPDNFQSRRPNTSFCFLDIRSPGLGDTAMYLCATSRLPGTSGLQTQYFGPGTRLLVL.

The V and J genes are TRBV7-6 and TRBJ2-2; the match to TRBD1 covers 7 bases. Germline values: CDR1 SGHVS, CDR2 FNYEAQ. The V gene end was trimmed by 3 bases and the J gene end by 7 bases; junction bases not matched to a gene: 14. This CDR3 has 17 amino acids. CDR3 sequence: CASSFPNDRDRDGELFF. For the CDR3, the DNA is TGTGCCAGCAGCTTCCCGAATGACAGGGACCGAGACGGGGAGCTGTTTTTT. The full variable domain, in which reference TRBV7-6 and TRBJ2-2 provide the parts outside the CDR3, is GAGVSQSPRYKVTKRGQDVALRCDPISGHVSLYWYRQALGQGPEFLTYFNYEAQQDKSGLPNDRFSAERPEGSISTLTIQRTEQRDSAMYRCASSFPNDRDRDGELFFGEGSRLTVL.

The chain couples TRBV2 to TRBJ2-3, with 9 bases aligning to TRBD2. CDR1 is SNHLY and CDR2 is FYNNEI in the germline V gene. V lost 9 bases to trimming and J lost 5 bases; unmatched junction nucleotides: 6. The CDR3 has 13 amino acids. CDR3 DNA: TGTGCCAGTCGGGGCGGGGGGGGAGATACGCAGTATTTT. It is translated as CASRGGGGDTQYF. Complete variable domain (other parts from reference TRBV2 and TRBJ2-3): EPEVTQTPSHQVTQMGQEVILRCVPISNHLYFYWYRQILGQKVEFLVSFYNNEISEKSEIFDDQFSVERPDGSNFTLKIRSTKLEDSAMYFCASRGGGGDTQYFGPGTRLTVL.

The J gene is TRBJ1-2, the V gene TRBV9, with 11 nucleotides matching TRBD1. Looked up from germline, CDR1 is SGDLS and CDR2 is YYNGEE. The CDR3 length is 16 residues. Trimming took 4 bases from V and 6 from J; bases not matched to a gene: 11. The CDR3 spells CASSPYRTGGANGYTF. DNA for the CDR3: TGTGCCAGCAGCCCCTACAGGACAGGGGGCGCAAATGGCTACACCTTC. Variable domain in full (rest from reference TRBV9 and TRBJ1-2): DSGVTQTPKHLITATGQRVTLRCSPRSGDLSVYWYQQSLDQGLQFLIQYYNGEERAKGNILERFSAQQFPDLHSELNLSSLELGDSALYFCASSPYRTGGANGYTFGSGTRLTVV.

The CDR3 loop reads CASSLKTGNNSPLHF. The CDR3 nucleotides are TGTGCCAGCAGCTTAAAGACAGGCAATAATTCACCCCTCCACTTT. The V gene is TRBV5-6, the J gene TRBJ1-6; D is possibly TRBD1 (6 bases). The germline V gene has CDR1 SGHDT and CDR2 YYEEEE. V gave up 2 bases and J gave up 5 bases, with 11 bases separating them. The CDR3 consists of 15 residues.